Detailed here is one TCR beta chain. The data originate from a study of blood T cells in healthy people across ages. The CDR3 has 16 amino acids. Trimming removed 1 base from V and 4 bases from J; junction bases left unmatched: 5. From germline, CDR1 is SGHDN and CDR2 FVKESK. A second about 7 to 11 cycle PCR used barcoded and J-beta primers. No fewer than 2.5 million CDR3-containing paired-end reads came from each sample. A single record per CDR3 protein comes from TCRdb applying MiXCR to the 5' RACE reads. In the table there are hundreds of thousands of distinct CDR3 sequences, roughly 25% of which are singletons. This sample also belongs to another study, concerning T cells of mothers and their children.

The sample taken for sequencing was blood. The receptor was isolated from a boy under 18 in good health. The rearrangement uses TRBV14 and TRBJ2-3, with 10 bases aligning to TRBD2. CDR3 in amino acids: CASSQVAGLAPDTQYF. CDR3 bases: TGTGCCAGCAGCCAAGTAGCGGGACTAGCGCCAGATACGCAGTATTTT.